The present entry profiles one T cell receptor (beta chain) with its context. The entry originates in a study of blood T cell repertoires in COVID-19. TCRdb's table, derived via immunoSEQ multiplex PCR, lists solely in-frame clones and lacks some. The sample lists a few hundred thousand clones; roughly 85% were seen once. V lost 5 bases to trimming and J lost 6 bases; unmatched junction nucleotides: 6. This CDR3 is 15 amino acids long. The germline V gene encodes CDR1 SEHNR and CDR2 FQNEAQ (reference sequence). The specimen sequenced was peripheral blood. The sequence was collected from a woman between 70 and 85 years old with acute or convalescent COVID-19. The chain couples TRBV7-9 to TRBJ2-1, with 11 positions matching TRBD1. DNA of the CDR3: TGTGCCAGCAGCCTATGGACAGGGGGCATCAATGAGCAGTTCTTC. Protein sequence: CASSLWTGGINEQFF. Looking up the rest from reference TRBV7-9 and TRBJ2-1 gives the full variable domain: DTGVSQNPRHKITKRGQNVTFRCDPISEHNRLYWYRQTLGQGPEFLTYFQNEAQLEKSRLLSDRFSAERPKGSFSTLEIQRTEQGDSAMYLCASSLWTGGINEQFFGPGTRLTVL.